The sequence of this TCR beta chain was determined in a study of blood T cells in healthy people across ages. Trimming removed 10 bases from V and 7 bases from J, with 16 bases in between. CDR1 KGHDR and CDR2 SFDVKD come from the germline V gene. This CDR3 region has 13 residues. This clonotype has only a few counts. A sample-barcoded 5' primer and a J-beta primer mix were used in a second PCR of roughly 7 to 12 cycles. TCRdb ran MiXCR on the 5' RACE reads and lists one entry per CDR3 protein. The sample comprises some 930,000 distinct CDR3 sequences, about 28% of which are singletons, and about a tenth rests with the top ten. Separately, the same data were catalogued under a study of T cells of mothers and their children.

The sequence was obtained from a woman aged 35 to 49 in good health. This sequence joins TRBV24-1 and TRBJ2-1, with D possibly being TRBD2 (5 bases). The sample was blood. The chain's CDR3 is CATQIREKNEQFF. DNA for the CDR3: TGTGCCACACAAATCCGGGAAAAAAATGAGCAGTTCTTC.